This T cell receptor beta chain was identified during a study of response to subunit inactivated influenza vaccine. General study points: Researchers suggested that each seasonal influenza vaccination recruits few new T cells.

Turning to this clonotype: The antigen is unknown.

TCRdb re-called the RT-PCR reads with MiXCR, one entry per CDR3 protein. In the table there are approximately 730,000 distinct CDR3 sequences, 14% of which are singletons. Trimming stripped 2 bases from V and 1 base from J, with 15 bases between. The CDR3 is 16 amino acids. From germline, CDR1 is MNHEY and CDR2 SMNVEV (reference sequence). The sequenced sample was PBMCs from blood, obtained 14 to 15 days before vaccination. V and J are TRBV27 and TRBJ2-7; the D call may be TRBD1 or TRBD2 (6 bases each). This TCR was recovered from a man aged 50 or older who received an inactivated influenza vaccine. CDR3 DNA: TGTGCCAGCAGTTTAAACGCGGGACACGTTTCCTACGAGCAGTACTTC. It encodes CASSLNAGHVSYEQYF.